The clone carrying this T cell receptor (beta chain) occurred many times. The antigen is undetermined. The source of the sample is a study of T cells after yellow fever vaccination. Study outcomes and limitations: A large majority of primary-vaccination clones showed up again after the booster (approximately 96% CD4, roughly 88% CD8). A faster peak, day 5 versus 15, was reached by the weaker secondary response. Abundant bulk-population clonotypes could contaminate the FACS-sorted repertoires.

Researchers made TCR cDNA using 5'RACE template switching, and this step added a universal primer site and UMIs. TCRdb analysed the 5' RACE reads with MiXCR anew, one entry per CDR3 protein. This table has around 360,000 distinct CDR3 sequences, around 10% appearing once. Trimming took 4 bases from V and 4 from J, leaving 19 bases between them. The CDR3 extends over 16 amino acids. The germline V gene encodes CDR1 SGHTA and CDR2 FQGNSA. The chain uses TRBV7-2 and TRBJ1-1; tentative D call: TRBD1 (5 bases). The material was PBMCs, obtained on the day of the first yellow fever vaccination. The receptor was isolated from a young man who received the YFV17D yellow fever vaccine. The CDR3 DNA reads as TGTGCCAGCAGCTATGACGGACGGGGGAGCGGCACTGAAGCTTTCTTT. Protein sequence: CASSYDGRGSGTEAFF. The full variable domain, with the rest looked up from reference TRBV7-2 and TRBJ1-1, is GAGVSQSPSNKVTEKGKDVELRCDPISGHTALYWYRQSLGQGLEFLIYFQGNSAPDKSGLPSDRFSAERTGGSVSTLTIQRTQQEDSAVYLCASSYDGRGSGTEAFFGQGTRLTVV.